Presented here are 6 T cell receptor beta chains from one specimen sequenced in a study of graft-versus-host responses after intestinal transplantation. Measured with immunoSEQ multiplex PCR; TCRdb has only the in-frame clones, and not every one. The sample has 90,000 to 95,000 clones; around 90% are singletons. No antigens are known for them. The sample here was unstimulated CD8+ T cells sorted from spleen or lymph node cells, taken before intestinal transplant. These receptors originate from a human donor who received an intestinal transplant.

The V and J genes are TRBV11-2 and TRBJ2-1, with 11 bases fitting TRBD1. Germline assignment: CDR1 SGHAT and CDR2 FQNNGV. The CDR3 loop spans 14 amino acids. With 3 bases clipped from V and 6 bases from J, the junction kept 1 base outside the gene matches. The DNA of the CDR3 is TGTGCCAGCAGCTTGGGGACAGGGGGCAATGAGCAGTTCTTC. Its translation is CASSLGTGGNEQFF.

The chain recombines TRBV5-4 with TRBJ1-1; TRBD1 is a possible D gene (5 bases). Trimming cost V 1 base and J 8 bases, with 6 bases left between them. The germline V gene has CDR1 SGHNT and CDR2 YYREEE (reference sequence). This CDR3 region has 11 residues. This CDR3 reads CASSLPGEAFF. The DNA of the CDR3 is TGTGCCAGCAGCTTGCCAGGGGAAGCTTTCTTT.

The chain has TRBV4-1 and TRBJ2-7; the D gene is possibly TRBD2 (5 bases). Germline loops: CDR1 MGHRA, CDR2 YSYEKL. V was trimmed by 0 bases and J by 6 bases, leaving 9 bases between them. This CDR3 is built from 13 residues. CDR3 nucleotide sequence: TGCGCCAGCAGCCAAGATGGGAGCGCCGAGCAGTACTTC. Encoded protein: CASSQDGSAEQYF.

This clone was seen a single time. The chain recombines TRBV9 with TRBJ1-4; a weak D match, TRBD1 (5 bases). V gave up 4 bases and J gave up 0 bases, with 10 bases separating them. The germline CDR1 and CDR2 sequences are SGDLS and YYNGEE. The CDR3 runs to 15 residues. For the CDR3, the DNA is TGTGCCAGCAGCTGGACGGGGGCAACTAATGAAAAACTGTTTTTT. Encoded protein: CASSWTGATNEKLFF.

In DNA form, the CDR3 reads TGTGCCAGCAGCTTAGTAGGGCGAAACGAGCAGTACTTC. Its translation is CASSLVGRNEQYF. The rearrangement joins TRBV11-2 to TRBJ2-7; D gene uncertain. V lost 1 base, J lost 5 bases, and 9 bases lay in between. The length of the CDR3 is 13 residues. The V gene's germline CDR1 is SGHAT and CDR2 FQNNGV.

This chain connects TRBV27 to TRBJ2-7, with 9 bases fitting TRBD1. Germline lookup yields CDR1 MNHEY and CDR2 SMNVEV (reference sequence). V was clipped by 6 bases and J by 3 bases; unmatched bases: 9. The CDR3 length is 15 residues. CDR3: CASSPSSTGGYEQYF. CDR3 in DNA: TGTGCCAGCAGCCCCTCTTCGACAGGGGGCTACGAGCAGTACTTC.